These 16 T cell receptor beta chains were all obtained from the same sample, sequenced in a study of blood T cell repertoires in COVID-19. Using immunoSEQ multiplex PCR, the repertoire was profiled, and TCRdb retains in-frame clones only, with some absent. The sample consists of 95,000 to 150,000 clones, 80% to 90% of them appearing once. The sequenced sample was peripheral blood. The source is a woman between 50 and 59 years old with active or convalescent COVID-19.

The chain has TRBV28 and TRBJ2-6, with D tentatively TRBD1 (6 bases). Trimming cost V 2 bases and J 0 bases, with 14 bases left between them. This CDR3 comprises 18 residues. The V gene's germline CDR1 is MDHEN and CDR2 SYDVKM. The CDR3 here is CASSLAGGLLSGANVLTF. In DNA form, the CDR3 reads TGTGCCAGCAGTTTAGCTGGGGGCCTACTCTCTGGGGCCAACGTCCTGACTTTC.

The chain is built from TRBV7-3 and TRBJ2-3; D possibly corresponds to TRBD2 (5 bases). In germline, CDR1 is SGHTA, CDR2 FQGTGA. V lost 5 bases to trimming and J lost 0 bases, with 12 bases between them. The CDR3 is made up of 15 amino acids. CDR3 sequence reads: CASSPAGGSTDTQYF. Here the CDR3 DNA reads TGTGCCAGCAGCCCTGCCGGAGGAAGCACAGATACGCAGTATTTT.

This clone was seen just once. The chain joins TRBV7-8 to TRBJ2-3; D is possibly TRBD1 (5 bases). V lost 8 bases to trimming and J lost 0 bases, with 15 bases between them. The V gene's germline CDR1 is SGHVS and CDR2 FQNEAQ. This CDR3 is 15 amino acids long. The CDR3 region is CASFQTTASTDTQYF. In nucleotides, the CDR3 is TGTGCCAGCTTTCAAACGACAGCTAGCACAGATACGCAGTATTTT.

V and J are TRBV21-1 and TRBJ1-1; the D call of TRBD1 is as the table states it, not checked on the DNA. TRBV21-1 is assigned pseudogene status. This CDR3 comprises 15 residues. In nucleotides, the CDR3 is TGTGCCAGCAGCAAAGGAGGGACAGCGAACACTGAAGCTTTCTTT. This sequence encodes CASSKGGTANTEAFF.

The chain recombines TRBV9 with TRBJ2-7; a possible D gene is TRBD2 (5 bases). Trimming removed 1 base at V and 1 base at J, with 9 bases between. The CDR3 covers 14 residues. In germline, CDR1 is SGDLS, CDR2 YYNGEE. CDR3 in amino acids: CASSVTSPSYEQYF. The CDR3 DNA sequence: TGTGCCAGCAGCGTAACTAGTCCTTCCTACGAGCAGTACTTC.

The rearrangement links TRBV5-1 to TRBJ2-5; 14 nucleotides agree with TRBD2. This CDR3 has 16 amino acids. After removal of 3 bases from V and 0 bases from J, the junction contained 1 base not matched to a gene. Looked up from germline, CDR1 is SGHRS and CDR2 is YFSETQ. CDR3 sequence reads: CASSWGLAGDQETQYF. CDR3 bases: TGCGCCAGCAGCTGGGGACTAGCGGGAGACCAAGAGACCCAGTACTTC.

V usage is TRBV2 and J usage is TRBJ1-3, with TRBD1 as a possible D gene (6 bases). Germline CDR1 is SNHLY and CDR2 is FYNNEI. Trimming shortened V by 6 bases and J by 2 bases, and 17 bases separated the two germline ends. The CDR3 has 16 residues. In DNA, the CDR3 is TGTGCCAGCAGACCACAGGGAGCGGTGGCTGGAAACACCATATATTTT. Its protein is CASRPQGAVAGNTIYF.

The genes are TRBV28 and TRBJ2-7; the match to TRBD1 covers 10 bases. The J segment lost 3 bases and the V segment lost 6 bases, leaving 8 bases of the junction unmatched. CDR3 length equals 15 residues. Germline V gene sequence: CDR1 MDHEN, CDR2 SYDVKM. CDR3 DNA sequence: TGTGCCAGCAGGGGGGGACAGGGGCCGTACTACGAGCAGTACTTC. Translated, it gives CASRGGQGPYYEQYF.

This clone was seen once. The rearrangement joins TRBV15 to TRBJ1-6; 7 nucleotides agree with TRBD1. J lost 3 bases, V lost 5 bases, and 4 bases had no gene match. CDR3 length equals 15 residues. Per the germline V gene, CDR1 is LNHNV and CDR2 is YYDKDF (reference sequence). CDR3 region: CATSPRQGYNSPLHF. CDR3 sequence (DNA): TGTGCCACCAGCCCGCGACAGGGCTATAATTCACCCCTCCACTTT.

V usage is TRBV5-1 and J usage is TRBJ1-2, with D tentatively TRBD1 (5 bases). There are 16 residues in the CDR3. From germline, CDR1 is SGHRS and CDR2 YFSETQ. V was clipped by 0 bases and J by 0 bases, with 12 bases between them. The CDR3 sequence is CASSLGTDRPNYGYTF. CDR3 nucleotides: TGCGCCAGCAGCTTGGGAACCGACAGACCTAACTATGGCTACACCTTC.

V and J are TRBV14 and TRBJ2-1; D may be TRBD2 (5 bases). The CDR3 contains 15 residues. Between the trimmed V and J ends, which lost 1 base and 2 bases, there was a span of 9 bases. Germline V CDR1 and CDR2: SGHDN, FVKESK. The CDR3 is CASSQAAVTYNEQFF. The DNA of the CDR3 is TGTGCCAGCAGCCAAGCAGCGGTAACCTACAATGAGCAGTTCTTC.

This chain joins TRBV7-3 and TRBJ1-1; TRBD1 might be the D (6 bases). The CDR3 loop spans 15 amino acids. From germline, CDR1 is SGHTA and CDR2 FQGTGA. The V end was cut by 4 bases, the J end by 3 bases, with 15 bases between. The CDR3 spells CASSSTGLPDTEAFF. DNA of the CDR3: TGTGCCAGCAGCTCTACAGGGTTACCGGACACTGAAGCTTTCTTT.

J is TRBJ2-7 and V is TRBV6-2 or TRBV6-3; TRBD2 matches 8 bases. After removal of 6 bases from V and 0 bases from J, the junction contained 7 bases not matched to a gene. Germline CDR1 MNHEY, CDR2 SVGEGT. The CDR3 totals 15 residues. The CDR3 is CASSPPGLASYEQYF. The CDR3, as DNA: TGTGCCAGCAGCCCTCCCGGACTAGCCTCCTACGAGCAGTACTTC.

CDR3 residues: CASSRERHTIYF. The CDR3 nucleotides are TGTGCCAGCAGCCGAGAACGTCACACCATATATTTT. The chain is built from TRBV7-9 and TRBJ1-3; no definite D call. Germline V gives CDR1 SEHNR, CDR2 FQNEAQ (reference sequence). The CDR3 runs 12 residues. Trimming took 5 bases from V and 8 from J, leaving 10 bases between them.

V is TRBV27 and J is TRBJ2-7; TRBD1 might be the D (6 bases). The length of the CDR3 is 15 residues. V lost 4 bases to trimming and J lost 2 bases, with 15 bases between them. The germline gives CDR1 MNHEY, CDR2 SMNVEV (reference sequence). CDR3 sequence: CASSYRDGGTYEQYF. In DNA, the CDR3 is TGTGCCAGCAGTTACAGGGACGGAGGAACCTACGAGCAGTACTTC.

The V gene is TRBV7-6, the J gene TRBJ2-5, with 8 bases identical to TRBD2. CDR1 is SGHVS and CDR2 is FNYEAQ in the germline V gene. The CDR3 covers 15 residues. V trimming: 1 base; J trimming: 8 bases; junction bases outside the gene matches: 9. CDR3 loop: CASSLVGLDKSTQYF. CDR3 nucleotide sequence: TGTGCCAGCAGCTTAGTGGGACTAGACAAGAGTACCCAGTACTTC.